The entry below gives a single TCR beta chain sequence along with its context. It was during active infection that Seattle patients were enrolled and then longitudinally followed. The sample is drawn from a study of blood T cell repertoires in COVID-19. The V gene's germline CDR1 is MNHEY and CDR2 SVGAGI. V lost 0 bases to trimming and J lost 1 base; unmatched junction nucleotides: 4. The CDR3 has 16 residues. This table comes from immunoSEQ multiplex PCR, and its TCRdb copy is limited to in-frame clones, with some not included. The table has about 210,000 clones, 84% seen once. The receptor was isolated from a woman aged 80 or older with COVID-19, enrolled during active disease. The chain combines TRBV6-5 with TRBJ2-5; the match to TRBD1 covers 8 bases. The sample comprised peripheral blood. In nucleotides, the CDR3 is TGTGCCAGCAGTTACTCGACAGGGGTAGGCCAAGAGACCCAGTACTTC. This encodes CASSYSTGVGQETQYF.